This is a list of T cell receptor beta chains from one sample in a study of blood T cell repertoires in COVID-19. Some clones are missing from TCRdb's copy, which holds only in-frame ones; the method was immunoSEQ multiplex PCR. The repertoire has 170,000 or so clones, around 87% of them found once; the top ten carry approximately 0.93%. Sequencing was carried out using peripheral blood. The receptor set was obtained from a woman younger than 35 who had recovered from COVID-19. Each CDR3 is given without its conserved first and last residue. Each record gives: CDR3 protein, CDR3 length, V gene, J gene.

CDR3: ASSVDREDYGYT; length: 12; V: TRBV9; J: TRBJ1-2
CDR3: ATSRDRVHSYEQY; length: 13; V: TRBV15; J: TRBJ2-7
CDR3: AISSAGTENTEAF; length: 13; V: TRBV10-3; J: TRBJ1-1
CDR3: ASSNRDRGNQPQH; length: 13; V: TRBV21-1; J: TRBJ1-5
CDR3: AISGGIETQY; length: 10; V: TRBV10-3; J: TRBJ2-5
CDR3: ASSPGRETQY; length: 10; V: TRBV25-1; J: TRBJ2-5
CDR3: AISESLFGTPNTEAF; length: 15; V: TRBV10-3; J: TRBJ1-1
CDR3: ASSFARTGEEETQY; length: 14; V: TRBV5-1; J: TRBJ2-5
CDR3: ASSSGDRSTPPLH; length: 13; V: TRBV13; J: TRBJ1-6
CDR3: ASSLTSGGVNEQF; length: 13; V: TRBV5-1; J: TRBJ2-1
CDR3: ASLDGTGGLNTYEQY; length: 15; V: TRBV18; J: TRBJ2-7
CDR3: ASSLIAGGTASSYNEQF; length: 17; V: TRBV7-6; J: TRBJ2-1
CDR3: ASSISGYGTGELF; length: 13; V: TRBV19; J: TRBJ2-2
CDR3: ASSEPSGQRANTGELF; length: 16; V: TRBV2; J: TRBJ2-2
CDR3: ASSLGGTWDEQF; length: 12; V: TRBV5-1; J: TRBJ2-1
CDR3: ASSWGTGAYGYT; length: 12; V: TRBV6-5; J: TRBJ1-2
CDR3: ASTPGVNSNQPQH; length: 13; V: TRBV19; J: TRBJ1-5
CDR3: ASSQDGGGNSPLH; length: 13; V: TRBV4-3; J: TRBJ1-6
CDR3: ASLDGGRVYNEQF; length: 13; V: TRBV7-8; J: TRBJ2-1
CDR3: ASSPTPGSSNQPQH; length: 14; V: TRBV5-4; J: TRBJ1-5
CDR3: ASSFLAGGPNEQY; length: 13; V: TRBV7-2; J: TRBJ2-7
CDR3: ASRWGATNEKLF; length: 12; V: TRBV6-5; J: TRBJ1-4
CDR3: ASSVGGGPQETQY; length: 13; V: TRBV9; J: TRBJ2-5
CDR3: ASNLGTAYEQY; length: 11; V: TRBV12-3/TRBV12-4; J: TRBJ2-7